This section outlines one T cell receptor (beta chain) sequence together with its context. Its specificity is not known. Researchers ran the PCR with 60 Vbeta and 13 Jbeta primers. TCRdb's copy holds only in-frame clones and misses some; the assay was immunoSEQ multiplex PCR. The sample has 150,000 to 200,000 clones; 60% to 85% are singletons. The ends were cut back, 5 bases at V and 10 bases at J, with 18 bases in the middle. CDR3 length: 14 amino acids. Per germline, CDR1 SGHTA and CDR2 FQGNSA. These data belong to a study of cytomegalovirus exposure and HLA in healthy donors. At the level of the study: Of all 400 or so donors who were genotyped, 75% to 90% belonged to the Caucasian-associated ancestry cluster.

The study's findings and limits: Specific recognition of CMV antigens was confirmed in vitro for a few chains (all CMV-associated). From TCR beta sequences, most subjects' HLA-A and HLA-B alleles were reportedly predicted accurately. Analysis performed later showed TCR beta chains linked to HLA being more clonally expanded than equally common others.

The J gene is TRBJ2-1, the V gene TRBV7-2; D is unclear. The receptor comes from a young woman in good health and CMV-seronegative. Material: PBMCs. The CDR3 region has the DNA TGTGCCAGCAGCCCAGCGTTAGTTCTGCCCGAGCAGTTCTTC. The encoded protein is CASSPALVLPEQFF.